These T cell receptor beta chains were read from a single sample in a study of post-analysis software for immune sequencing data. Using its own MiXCR run on the PCR reads, TCRdb lists one record per CDR3 protein. The sample lists approximately 660,000 distinct CDR3 sequences; over 45% were seen once. The sequenced sample was blood. These receptors came from a girl aged 2-10 years with multiple sclerosis. Each CDR3 is given with its conserved first and last residue. Fields, in order: J gene, clone size, D gene, V gene, CDR3 DNA, CDR3 protein. D genes are given only for firm matches. Rows give clone size only sometimes, using once, few, many, or a class for an expanded clone.

J gene: TRBJ2-7; clone size: NA; D gene: TRBD2; V gene: TRBV7-2; CDR3 DNA: TGTGCCAGCAGCTTTACTAGCGGCCAGGAGCAGTACTTC; CDR3 protein: CASSFTSGQEQYF
J gene: TRBJ2-1; clone size: NA; D gene: TRBD2; V gene: TRBV18; CDR3 DNA: TGTGCCAACTCACCTCGACTAGCGGGAGGATCTGATGAGCAGTTCTTC; CDR3 protein: CANSPRLAGGSDEQFF
J gene: TRBJ2-2; clone size: NA; D gene: NA; V gene: TRBV10-1; CDR3 DNA: TGCGCCAGCAGTGAGTCGGGCCTGACCGGGGAGCTGTTTTTT; CDR3 protein: CASSESGLTGELFF
J gene: TRBJ2-6; clone size: NA; D gene: NA; V gene: TRBV5-1; CDR3 DNA: TGCGCCAGCAGTCTGGATGCTACTGGGGCCAACGTCCTGACTTTC; CDR3 protein: CASSLDATGANVLTF
J gene: TRBJ2-7; clone size: NA; D gene: NA; V gene: TRBV12-3/TRBV12-4; CDR3 DNA: TGTGCCAGCGGGCAATATTACGAGCAGTACTTC; CDR3 protein: CASGQYYEQYF
J gene: TRBJ1-2; clone size: NA; D gene: NA; V gene: TRBV4-1; CDR3 DNA: TGCGCCAGCAGCCAAGAGGGAGGGCCCACCCCCGTCTATGGCTACACCTTC; CDR3 protein: CASSQEGGPTPVYGYTF
J gene: TRBJ1-4; clone size: NA; D gene: TRBD1; V gene: TRBV20-1; CDR3 DNA: TGCAGTGCTACGACAGGGAGGGAAAAACTGTTTTTT; CDR3 protein: CSATTGREKLFF
J gene: TRBJ2-1; clone size: NA; D gene: NA; V gene: TRBV4-1; CDR3 DNA: TGCGCCAGCAGCCAAGTTGGGATTGGTAGGAATGAGCAGTTCTTC; CDR3 protein: CASSQVGIGRNEQFF
J gene: TRBJ1-2; clone size: NA; D gene: TRBD1; V gene: TRBV7-8; CDR3 DNA: TGTGCCAGCAGTAGTCCAAGACAGGGGGCTTATGGCTACACCTTC; CDR3 protein: CASSSPRQGAYGYTF
J gene: TRBJ2-2; clone size: NA; D gene: TRBD1; V gene: TRBV5-5; CDR3 DNA: TGTGCCAGCAGCTTGGCTAGACAGGGGGCCGTTGGAGGCGGGGAGCTGTTTTTT; CDR3 protein: CASSLARQGAVGGGELFF
J gene: TRBJ2-3; clone size: NA; D gene: TRBD1; V gene: TRBV20-1; CDR3 DNA: TGCAGTGCTCCTGGACAGGGGAACACAGATACGCAGTATTTT; CDR3 protein: CSAPGQGNTDTQYF
J gene: TRBJ2-7; clone size: NA; D gene: NA; V gene: TRBV29-1; CDR3 DNA: TGCAGCGTCGACAGGTCCTCCGAGCAGTACTTC; CDR3 protein: CSVDRSSEQYF
J gene: TRBJ2-3; clone size: NA; D gene: NA; V gene: TRBV12-3/TRBV12-4; CDR3 DNA: TGTGCCAGCAGTTTACGGGGGGCCGTAGATACGCAGTATTTT; CDR3 protein: CASSLRGAVDTQYF
J gene: TRBJ1-1; clone size: NA; D gene: NA; V gene: TRBV10-3; CDR3 DNA: TGTGCCATCAGTGAGTCGATGGGGGGGAACACTGAAGCTTTCTTT; CDR3 protein: CAISESMGGNTEAFF
J gene: TRBJ1-5; clone size: NA; D gene: NA; V gene: TRBV6-1; CDR3 DNA: TGTGCCAGCAGGACCACAGGTTTAGATCAGCCCCAGCATTTT; CDR3 protein: CASRTTGLDQPQHF
J gene: TRBJ2-7; clone size: NA; D gene: NA; V gene: TRBV12-3/TRBV12-4; CDR3 DNA: TGTGCCAGCAGTCCCTCAGGGGCAGGGTCCTACGAGCAGTACTTC; CDR3 protein: CASSPSGAGSYEQYF
J gene: TRBJ1-2; clone size: few; D gene: TRBD1; V gene: TRBV15; CDR3 DNA: TGTGCCACCAGGGACCCGGGACAGGGGGGAAACTATGGCTACACCTTC; CDR3 protein: CATRDPGQGGNYGYTF
J gene: TRBJ2-1; clone size: NA; D gene: TRBD2; V gene: TRBV27; CDR3 DNA: TGTGCCAGCAGTTCCAGCGGGGCCGTCCCGTACAATGAGCAGTTCTTC; CDR3 protein: CASSSSGAVPYNEQFF
J gene: TRBJ2-5; clone size: NA; D gene: NA; V gene: TRBV13; CDR3 DNA: TGTGCCAGCAGCTTAGGCAAAGGGGAGCAGTACTTC; CDR3 protein: CASSLGKGEQYF
J gene: TRBJ2-5; clone size: NA; D gene: NA; V gene: TRBV4-1; CDR3 DNA: TGCGCCAGCAGCCAAGGGACAGCCTACCAAGAGACCCAGTACTTC; CDR3 protein: CASSQGTAYQETQYF
J gene: TRBJ2-2; clone size: once; D gene: TRBD1; V gene: TRBV5-1; CDR3 DNA: TGCGCCAGCACCGGACAGGGAGAATCCGGGGAGCTGTTTTTT; CDR3 protein: CASTGQGESGELFF
J gene: TRBJ2-1; clone size: NA; D gene: NA; V gene: TRBV10-3; CDR3 DNA: TGTGCCATCAGTGGGGGCCAGGGGATCTCCTACAATGAGCAGTTCTTC; CDR3 protein: CAISGGQGISYNEQFF